This TCR beta chain was profiled in a study of blood T cell repertoires in COVID-19. Study information: The samples span acute and convalescent COVID-19 from the United States, Italy and Spain. PBMCs, B-cell-depleted T cells, or T cells provided the cDNA or gDNA that made up the material.

Those enrolled in Seattle joined during active infection and were followed longitudinally afterward. Germline assignment: CDR1 LNHNV and CDR2 YYDKDF (reference sequence). This CDR3 has 15 amino acids. V lost 1 base and J lost 1, with 10 bases in between. The authors' processing: From reference gene primer amplification, estimates of nucleated cell counts were derived. Assay: immunoSEQ multiplex PCR; the TCRdb copy retains only in-frame clones and omits some. That table is the source of V, J and clone size, and D and trimming were worked out from the DNA. Among just under 350,000 clones listed, 87% were seen once.

The sequenced material came from peripheral blood. The clonotype was recovered from a woman in her forties or fifties with COVID-19, enrolled during active disease. The chain couples TRBV15 to TRBJ2-5; D remains ambiguous. CDR3 nucleotides: TGTGCCACCAGCAGAGCCCCGGCGGTCCAAGAGACCCAGTACTTC. It yields the protein CATSRAPAVQETQYF.